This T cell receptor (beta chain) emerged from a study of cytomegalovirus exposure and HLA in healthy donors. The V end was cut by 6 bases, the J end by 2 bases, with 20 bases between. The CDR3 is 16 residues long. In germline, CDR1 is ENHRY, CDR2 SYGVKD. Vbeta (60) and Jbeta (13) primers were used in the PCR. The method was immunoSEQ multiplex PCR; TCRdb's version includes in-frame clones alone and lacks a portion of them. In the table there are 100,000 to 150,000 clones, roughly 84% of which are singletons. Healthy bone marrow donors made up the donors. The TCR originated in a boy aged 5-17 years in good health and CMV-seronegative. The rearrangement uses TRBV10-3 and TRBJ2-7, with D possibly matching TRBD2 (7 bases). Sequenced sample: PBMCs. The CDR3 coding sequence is TGTGCCATCAGCCGACCCCAAGGGGGGGCGGCCTACGAGCAGTACTTC. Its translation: CAISRPQGGAAYEQYF.